This TCR beta chain was profiled in a study of blood T cell repertoires in COVID-19. Turning to the study itself: Spain, Italy and the United States supplied samples that represented acute and convalescent COVID-19. PBMCs, B-cell-depleted T cells, or T cells were the source of the cDNA or gDNA that made up the material.

The Seattle site enrolled patients during active infection and followed them longitudinally. Original methodology: Estimation of nucleated cell counts was performed using reference gene primer amplification. The data were produced by immunoSEQ multiplex PCR, yet TCRdb's version contains in-frame clones alone and is incomplete. The V and J calls and clone size are taken from that table; D and trimming were inferred from the DNA. Of about 300,000 clones in the sample, roughly 90% are singletons; the top ten hold 1.5% to 2%. Trimming pared 3 bases from V and 7 bases from J, leaving 17 bases between. The CDR3 covers 15 residues. The V gene's germline CDR1 is SGHNT and CDR2 YYREEE (reference sequence).

The clonotype originates from a woman aged 25 to 39 with COVID-19, enrolled during active disease. Material for sequencing was peripheral blood. The genes are TRBV5-4 and TRBJ2-1; D is possibly TRBD2 (7 bases). The CDR3 nucleotides read TGTGCCAGCAGCTCTCAGACTAGCCAGGGGAATGAGCAGTTCTTC. Amino acids: CASSSQTSQGNEQFF.